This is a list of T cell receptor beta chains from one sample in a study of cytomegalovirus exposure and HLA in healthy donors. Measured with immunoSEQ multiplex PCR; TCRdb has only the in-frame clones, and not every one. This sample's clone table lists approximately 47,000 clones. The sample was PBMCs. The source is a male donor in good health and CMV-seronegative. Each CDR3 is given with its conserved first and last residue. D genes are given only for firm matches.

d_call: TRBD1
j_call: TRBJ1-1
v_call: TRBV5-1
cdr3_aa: CASSLGTGIMVDEAFF
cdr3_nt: TGCGCCAGCAGCTTGGGGACAGGGATCATGGTGGATGAAGCTTTCTTT

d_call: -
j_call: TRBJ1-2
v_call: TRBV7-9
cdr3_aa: CASSETGDYGYTF
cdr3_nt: TGTGCCAGCAGCGAAACAGGCGACTATGGCTACACCTTC

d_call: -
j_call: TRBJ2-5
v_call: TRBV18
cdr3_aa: CASSPNRGETQYF
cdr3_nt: TGTGCCAGCTCACCAAATAGGGGAGAGACCCAGTACTTC

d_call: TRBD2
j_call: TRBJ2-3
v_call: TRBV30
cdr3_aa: CAWGLAGHPSTDTQYF
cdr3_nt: TGTGCCTGGGGACTAGCGGGGCATCCCAGCACAGATACGCAGTATTTT

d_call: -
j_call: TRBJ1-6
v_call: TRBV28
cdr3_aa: CASSLQGWNAYNSPLHF
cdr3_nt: TGTGCCAGCAGTTTGCAGGGGTGGAACGCCTATAATTCACCCCTCCACTTT

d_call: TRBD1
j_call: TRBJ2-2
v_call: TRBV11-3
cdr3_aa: CASSPRQGGSTGELFF
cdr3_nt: TGTGCCAGCAGCCCCCGACAGGGTGGGAGTACCGGGGAGCTGTTTTTT

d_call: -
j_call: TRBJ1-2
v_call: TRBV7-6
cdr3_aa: CASSLVGGAADYGYTF
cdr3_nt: TGTGCCAGCAGCTTAGTTGGGGGCGCGGCGGACTATGGCTACACCTTC

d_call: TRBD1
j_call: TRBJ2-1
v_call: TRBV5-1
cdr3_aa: CASSLGTGSYNEQFF
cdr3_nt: TGCGCCAGCAGCTTGGGGACAGGCTCCTACAATGAGCAGTTCTTC

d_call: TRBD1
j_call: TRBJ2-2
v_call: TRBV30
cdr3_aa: CAWRRLTGTGELFF
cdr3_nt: TGTGCCTGGAGAAGATTGACAGGGACCGGGGAGCTGTTTTTT

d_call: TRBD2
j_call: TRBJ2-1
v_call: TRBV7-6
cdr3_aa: CASSLGLAESYNEQFF
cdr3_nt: TGTGCCAGCAGCTTAGGACTAGCGGAGTCCTACAATGAGCAGTTCTTC

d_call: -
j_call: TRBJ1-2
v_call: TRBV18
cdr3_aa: CASSETPGQGTNYGYTF
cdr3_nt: TGTGCCAGCTCAGAGACTCCGGGACAAGGAACTAACTATGGCTACACCTTC

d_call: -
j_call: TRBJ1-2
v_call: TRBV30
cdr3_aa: CAWSRGGDGYGYTF
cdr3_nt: TGTGCCTGGAGTCGGGGGGGCGATGGGTATGGCTACACCTTC

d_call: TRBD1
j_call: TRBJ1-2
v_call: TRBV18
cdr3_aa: CASSPQDRTLYGYTF
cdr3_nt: TGTGCCAGCTCACCACAGGACAGGACCCTCTATGGCTACACCTTC

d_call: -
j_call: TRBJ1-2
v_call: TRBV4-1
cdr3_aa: CASSQVGHYGYTF
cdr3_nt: TGCGCCAGCAGCCAAGTTGGGCACTATGGCTACACCTTC

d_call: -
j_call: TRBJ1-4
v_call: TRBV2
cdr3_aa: CASLRERTNEKLFF
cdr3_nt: TGTGCCAGCCTTAGGGAGAGGACTAATGAAAAACTGTTTTTT

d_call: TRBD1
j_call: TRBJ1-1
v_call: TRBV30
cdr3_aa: CAWSVGTGKYPKVTFF
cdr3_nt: TGTGCCTGGAGTGTTGGGACAGGGAAATACCCCAAGGTAACTTTCTTT

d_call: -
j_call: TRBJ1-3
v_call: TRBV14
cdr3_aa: CASSAGNLNRNTIYF
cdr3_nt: TGTGCCAGCAGCGCGGGTAACCTCAACCGAAACACCATATATTTT

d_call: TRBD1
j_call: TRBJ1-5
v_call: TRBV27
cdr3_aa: CASSLGRTGDEPQHF
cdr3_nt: TGTGCCAGCAGTTTAGGGCGGACAGGGGACGAGCCCCAGCATTTT

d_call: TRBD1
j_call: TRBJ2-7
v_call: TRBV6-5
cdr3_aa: CASSYDRDYEQYF
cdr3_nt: TGTGCCAGCAGTTACGACAGGGACTACGAGCAGTACTTC

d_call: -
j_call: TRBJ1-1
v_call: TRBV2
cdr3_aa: CASTNWGRRGDGTEAFF
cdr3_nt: TGTGCCAGCACCAACTGGGGCCGTAGGGGCGATGGCACTGAAGCTTTCTTT